The T cell receptor (beta chain) described here comes from a study of T cells in Graves' hyperthyroidism and ophthalmopathy. The J segment lost 7 bases and the V segment lost 0 bases, leaving 15 bases of the junction unmatched. The germline CDR1 and CDR2 sequences are MNHEY and SVGEGT. This CDR3 comprises 19 residues. TCR beta CDR3 regions were amplified from RNA. The primer set for the first-round RT-PCR of the TCR CDR3 was HTBI. TCRdb analysed the multiplex PCR reads with MiXCR anew, one entry per CDR3 protein. Of approximately 620,000 distinct CDR3 sequences in the sample, approximately 13% were seen once. First hyperthyroidism diagnosis is when the blood sample was obtained, before any ophthalmopathy symptoms. This clonotype showed up many times.

The sequenced material came from blood. This TCR was sampled from a woman in her 30s with Graves' hyperthyroidism that later progressed to Graves' ophthalmopathy. J is TRBJ2-1 and V is TRBV6-2 or TRBV6-3; TRBD2 agrees at 10 bases. The CDR3 is CASSYSASGSLAFKNEQFF. Written as DNA, the CDR3 is TGTGCCAGCAGTTACTCTGCTAGCGGGAGCCTCGCTTTTAAAAATGAGCAGTTCTTC.